A selection of T cell receptor beta chains follows, all from one sample in a study of naive and memory T cell subsets. Each CDR3 protein gets one entry after TCRdb re-called the UMI-ligation and nested PCR reads with MiXCR. The sample has 85,000 or so distinct CDR3 sequences; about 9.9% are singletons. The specimen was naive CD8+ T cells from blood. These receptors all stem from a human donor in good health. The CDR3 runs from the conserved cysteine through the conserved F or W. D genes are given only for firm matches. Size tells how often a clone was seen (once, few, many) or the class of an expanded clone, and some rows leave it out.

length	D	size	J	V	CDR3	DNA
15	-	few	TRBJ2-5	TRBV4-1	CASSQGWSEQETQYF	TGCGCCAGCAGCCAAGGGTGGTCAGAACAAGAGACCCAGTACTTC
17	-	many	TRBJ1-1	TRBV19	CASLNRWDSQGVTEAFF	TGTGCCAGTCTCAATCGGTGGGACTCCCAAGGGGTCACTGAAGCTTTCTTT
13	TRBD2	-	TRBJ2-5	TRBV10-2	CASSESSGRTQYF	TGCGCCAGCAGTGAGTCTAGCGGGAGGACCCAGTACTTC
16	TRBD2	few	TRBJ2-2	TRBV6-5	CASSYPSGQNTGELFF	TGTGCCAGCAGTTACCCTAGCGGGCAGAACACCGGGGAGCTGTTTTTT
16	TRBD1	few	TRBJ2-2	TRBV24-1	CATSGPGQGYTGELFF	TGTGCCACCAGTGGCCCGGGACAGGGGTACACCGGGGAGCTGTTTTTT
15	TRBD2	-	TRBJ2-5	TRBV20-1	CSASSVGGPGETQYF	TGCAGTGCTAGTAGCGTGGGAGGGCCGGGAGAGACCCAGTACTTC
15	-	few	TRBJ1-2	TRBV6-5	CASSLTGTLNYGYTF	TGTGCCAGCAGCCTAACCGGGACTCTTAACTATGGCTACACCTTC
14	-	-	TRBJ2-1	TRBV27	CASKPGTSYNEQFF	TGTGCCAGCAAACCGGGTACCTCCTACAATGAGCAGTTCTTC
15	-	few	TRBJ2-7	TRBV7-8	CASSWGLRSSEEQYF	TGTGCCAGCAGCTGGGGACTCCGATCGAGTGAGGAGCAGTACTTC
12	-	many	TRBJ1-1	TRBV3-1	CASSQGNGEAFF	TGTGCCAGCAGCCAAGGTAATGGAGAAGCTTTCTTT
11	-	-	TRBJ2-1	TRBV12-3/TRBV12-4	CASSCNNEQFF	TGTGCCAGCAGTTGTAACAATGAGCAGTTCTTC
16	TRBD2	-	TRBJ2-3	TRBV10-3	CAISVGLAGGSDTQYF	TGTGCCATCAGTGTCGGACTAGCGGGAGGATCAGATACGCAGTATTTT
15	TRBD1	many	TRBJ2-7	TRBV27	CASSYNRGRRNEQYF	TGTGCCAGCAGTTACAACAGGGGGCGCAGGAACGAGCAGTACTTC
15	-	few	TRBJ2-2	TRBV12-3/TRBV12-4	CASSLAVRGTGELFF	TGTGCCAGCAGTTTAGCGGTACGGGGAACCGGGGAGCTGTTTTTT
12	-	-	TRBJ2-1	TRBV12-1	CASSSWDNEQFF	TGTGCCAGCAGCTCCTGGGACAATGAGCAGTTCTTC
14	TRBD1	few	TRBJ2-7	TRBV28	CASAQETGLLEQYF	TGTGCCAGCGCCCAAGAGACAGGGCTTTTAGAGCAGTACTTC
15	TRBD1	-	TRBJ2-1	TRBV27	CASRSRDRSYNEQFF	TGTGCCAGCAGATCTAGGGACAGGAGTTACAATGAGCAGTTCTTC
19	-	-	TRBJ2-1	TRBV4-3	CASSQVFSEPGGGYNEQFF	TGCGCCAGCAGCCAAGTCTTTTCGGAGCCGGGTGGAGGATACAATGAGCAGTTCTTC
15	-	many	TRBJ1-5	TRBV20-1	CSARGSEISNQPQHF	TGCAGTGCTAGAGGAAGCGAAATTAGCAATCAGCCCCAGCATTTT
15	TRBD1	many	TRBJ2-7	TRBV19	CATSPGTGGFYEQYF	TGTGCCACATCCCCCGGGACAGGGGGTTTCTACGAGCAGTACTTC
14	-	many	TRBJ1-1	TRBV14	CASSLRRAGAEAFF	TGTGCCAGCAGCCTCCGACGGGCAGGGGCAGAAGCTTTCTTT
13	-	few	TRBJ2-7	TRBV24-1	CATSDAASYEQYF	TGTGCCACCAGTGATGCAGCCTCCTACGAGCAGTACTTC
15	TRBD2	many	TRBJ2-4	TRBV2	CASSLGSSGAHIQYF	TGTGCCAGCAGCCTTGGGAGTAGCGGGGCGCACATTCAGTACTTC
16	-	-	TRBJ2-2	TRBV7-2	CASSLTVVRFTGELFF	TGTGCCAGCAGCTTAACGGTCGTAAGATTCACCGGGGAGCTGTTTTTT
12	-	few	TRBJ1-1	TRBV12-3/TRBV12-4	CASSFSNTEAFF	TGTGCCAGCAGTTTTAGCAACACTGAAGCTTTCTTT
14	-	-	TRBJ2-7	TRBV4-1	CASSPRDGAYEQYF	TGCGCCAGCAGCCCTAGGGACGGAGCCTACGAGCAGTACTTC
15	TRBD2	many	TRBJ2-3	TRBV20-1	CSASGPSGVTDTQYF	TGCAGTGCTAGTGGGCCTAGCGGGGTCACAGATACGCAGTATTTT
15	TRBD2	-	TRBJ2-1	TRBV20-1	CSAREVVAGYNEQFF	TGCAGTGCTAGAGAGGTCGTAGCGGGATACAATGAGCAGTTCTTC
15	-	many	TRBJ2-3	TRBV28	CASSSVDRPTDTQYF	TGTGCCAGCAGTTCCGTTGACAGGCCCACAGATACGCAGTATTTT
15	-	few	TRBJ2-7	TRBV27	CASSFGGQHSYEQYF	TGTGCCAGCAGTTTTGGAGGACAGCACTCCTACGAGCAGTACTTC
15	TRBD1	-	TRBJ2-7	TRBV10-3	CAISETGQEYYEQYF	TGTGCCATCAGTGAGACGGGACAGGAGTACTACGAGCAGTACTTC
14	-	-	TRBJ2-1	TRBV12-5	CASYRGSSYNEQFF	TGTGCTAGCTACAGAGGGTCCTCCTACAATGAGCAGTTCTTC
14	TRBD1	many	TRBJ2-7	TRBV9	CASSPTGASYEQYF	TGTGCCAGCAGCCCGACAGGGGCATCCTACGAGCAGTACTTC
16	-	many	TRBJ1-5	TRBV4-2	CASSEGEGRAHQPQHF	TGTGCCAGCAGCGAAGGGGAAGGGCGGGCGCATCAGCCCCAGCATTTT
14	-	few	TRBJ2-1	TRBV14	CASSHRGRYNEQFF	TGTGCCAGCAGCCACAGGGGCCGCTACAATGAGCAGTTCTTC
12	-	many	TRBJ2-1	TRBV11-2	CASSYGNHEQFF	TGTGCCAGCAGCTATGGAAACCATGAGCAGTTCTTC
12	-	many	TRBJ2-7	TRBV29-1	CSALLGNYEQYF	TGCAGCGCACTACTTGGGAACTACGAGCAGTACTTC
13	-	many	TRBJ1-2	TRBV28	CASRGQDSYGYTF	TGTGCCAGCAGGGGTCAAGACAGCTATGGCTACACCTTC
14	-	-	TRBJ2-7	TRBV7-9	CASSLEGPTYEQYF	TGTGCCAGCAGCTTAGAGGGCCCGACCTACGAGCAGTACTTC
16	TRBD2	many	TRBJ2-3	TRBV7-9	CASSLGTSGYTDTQYF	TGTGCCAGCAGCCTTGGGACTAGCGGCTACACAGATACGCAGTATTTT
15	TRBD2	-	TRBJ2-7	TRBV20-1	CSARTTSSGAYEQYF	TGCAGTGCTCGTACCACCTCTAGCGGGGCCTACGAGCAGTACTTC
12	-	many	TRBJ2-5	TRBV7-8	CASSSQSETQYF	TGTGCCAGCAGCTCACAATCGGAGACCCAGTACTTC
15	-	-	TRBJ1-2	TRBV12-3/TRBV12-4	CASSFRRTLSYGYTF	TGTGCCAGCAGTTTTCGGCGGACATTAAGCTATGGCTACACCTTC
17	-	many	TRBJ2-2	TRBV20-1	CSARDPSLERNTGELFF	TGCAGTGCTAGAGATCCCTCGTTGGAGCGTAACACCGGGGAGCTGTTTTTT
13	-	many	TRBJ1-4	TRBV27	CASSLDGVEKLFF	TGTGCCAGCAGTTTAGACGGGGTAGAAAAACTGTTTTTT
15	-	-	TRBJ1-5	TRBV15	CATSRDQGVNQPQHF	TGTGCCACCAGCAGAGATCAGGGAGTCAATCAGCCCCAGCATTTT
13	TRBD1	few	TRBJ1-6	TRBV27	CASSATGDRPLHF	TGTGCCAGCAGTGCGACAGGGGACAGACCCCTCCACTTT
13	-	-	TRBJ1-5	TRBV12-3/TRBV12-4	CASTWGGNQPQHF	TGTGCCAGCACCTGGGGAGGGAATCAGCCCCAGCATTTT
14	-	-	TRBJ1-6	TRBV5-4	CASSLPDSPDALHF	TGTGCCAGCAGCTTGCCGGACAGCCCCGACGCCCTCCACTTT
14	TRBD1	few	TRBJ2-7	TRBV12-3/TRBV12-4	CASAWGTGSYEQYF	TGTGCCAGCGCCTGGGGGACAGGATCCTACGAGCAGTACTTC
14	-	many	TRBJ2-7	TRBV29-1	CSAKTGKSSYEQYF	TGCAGCGCCAAGACCGGTAAAAGCTCCTACGAGCAGTACTTC
14	-	many	TRBJ1-1	TRBV7-9	CASRSPGWNTEAFF	TGTGCCAGCAGATCTCCAGGGTGGAACACTGAAGCTTTCTTT
17	-	few	TRBJ1-5	TRBV10-1	CASSESFCVGVNQPQHF	TGCGCCAGCAGTGAGTCGTTTTGTGTAGGGGTGAATCAGCCCCAGCATTTT
13	TRBD2	many	TRBJ2-2	TRBV29-1	CSVGLAGTGELFF	TGCAGCGTTGGACTAGCGGGCACCGGGGAGCTGTTTTTT
17	-	-	TRBJ2-2	TRBV7-4	CASSLALGARITGELFF	TGTGCCAGCAGCTTGGCGCTCGGGGCGAGGATCACCGGGGAGCTGTTTTTT
12	-	-	TRBJ2-1	TRBV7-9	CASNSPKNEQFF	TGTGCCAGCAATTCCCCCAAGAATGAGCAGTTCTTC
13	-	-	TRBJ2-7	TRBV5-1	CASSPDSSYEQYF	TGCGCCAGCAGCCCGGACAGTTCCTACGAGCAGTACTTC
11	-	few	TRBJ2-2	TRBV20-1	CSARVGGELFF	TGCAGTGCTAGAGTAGGCGGGGAGCTGTTTTTT
17	TRBD2	many	TRBJ2-1	TRBV20-1	CSARDLAGLTITDEQFF	TGCAGTGCTAGAGATCTAGCGGGACTGACCATTACCGATGAGCAGTTCTTC
15	TRBD1	many	TRBJ2-2	TRBV12-3/TRBV12-4	CASRAGQGVTGELFF	TGTGCCAGCAGGGCGGGACAGGGGGTAACCGGGGAGCTGTTTTTT